This T cell receptor (beta chain) was profiled in a study of cytomegalovirus exposure and HLA in healthy donors. Study findings and constraints: In vitro data verified a few CMV-associated chains as specific for CMV antigens. Later analysis associated a missense DCLRE1C variant with TCR beta V- and J-gene trimming.

As for the donors, each was a healthy bone marrow donor. Donors likely had unrecorded immune exposures despite being nominally healthy when sampled. The PCR used 60 Vbeta and 13 Jbeta primers. Method: immunoSEQ multiplex PCR; TCRdb's copy keeps in-frame clones and lacks some. This table has approximately 190,000 clones, 82% appearing once. A note on this clone: The antigen remains undetermined.

In germline, CDR1 is MDHEN, CDR2 SYDVKM. The length of the CDR3 is 18 residues. The chain combines TRBV28 with TRBJ2-5; D is perhaps TRBD1 (8 bases). With the DNA end fitting TRBJ2-7 better, the J assignment may be wrong. Sequencing input: PBMCs. The clonotype was recovered from a woman aged 18-29 years in good health and CMV-seronegative. The CDR3 protein is CASRLSPAGDRSSYEQYF. CDR3 sequence (DNA): TGTGCCAGCAGACTAAGCCCCGCGGGGGACAGGAGCTCCTACGAGCAGTACTTC.